The next 20 T cell receptor beta chains were all read from a single sample in a study of T cell repertoires in cytomegalovirus infection. From the reads, TCRdb called clonotypes with MiXCR, one entry per CDR3 protein. Of hundreds of thousands of distinct CDR3 sequences in the sample, 25% to 35% are singletons; the top ten hold about 20%. No antigen has been assigned to these receptors. Sequenced here: cultured PBMCs, sampled from culture after CMV antigen stimulation. These receptors originate from a human donor in good health (CMV status not recorded). Some clones in this sample may be carry-over from other donors' samples.

This clonotype was observed a handful of times. This chain connects TRBV15 to TRBJ1-2, with 7 bases that match TRBD1. Germline loops: CDR1 LNHNV, CDR2 YYDKDF (reference sequence). V gave up 5 bases and J gave up 0 bases; unmatched junction bases: 9. The CDR3 extends over 16 amino acids. CDR3 loop: CATSSGTASPNYGYTF. Written as DNA, the CDR3 is TGTGCCACCAGCTCCGGGACAGCCTCTCCTAACTATGGCTACACCTTC. The full variable domain, its missing parts supplied by reference TRBV15 and TRBJ1-2, is DAMVIQNPRYQVTQFGKPVTLSCSQTLNHNVMYWYQQKSSQAPKLLFHYYDKDFNNEADTPDNFQSRRPNTSFCFLDIRSPGLGDTAMYLCATSSGTASPNYGYTFGSGTRLTVV.

The chain employs TRBV12-5 and TRBJ2-1; D is possibly TRBD1 or TRBD2 (6 bases each). Between the trimmed V and J ends, which lost 7 bases and 5 bases, there was a span of 33 bases. This CDR3 comprises 20 residues. CDR1 and CDR2 from the germline V gene are LGHNT and FRNRAP. The CDR3 is CASATSSRDNYFRLDNEQFF. As DNA, the CDR3 is TGTGCTAGTGCCACTTCGAGCCGGGACAACTATTTCAGACTAGACAATGAGCAGTTCTTC. The full variable domain, in which reference TRBV12-5 and TRBJ2-1 provide the parts outside the CDR3, is DARVTQTPRHKVTEMGQEVTMRCQPILGHNTVFWYRQTMMQGLELLAYFRNRAPLDDSGMPKDRFSAEMPDATLATLKIQPSEPRDSAVYFCASATSSRDNYFRLDNEQFFGPGTRLTVL.

There are many counts of this clonotype. The chain combines TRBV20-1 with TRBJ2-7, with D possibly matching TRBD1 (6 bases). The CDR3 runs 15 residues. Trimming took 4 bases from V and 2 from J, leaving 18 bases between them. Germline assignment: CDR1 DFQATT and CDR2 SNEGSKA (reference sequence). The CDR3 sequence is CSANPLAKGAYEQYF. The CDR3 region has the DNA TGCAGTGCTAATCCGCTGGCAAAGGGGGCCTACGAGCAGTACTTC.

In its sample, this clonotype was seen a few times. The junction shows a germline mismatch at one end, possibly a read error. The chain has TRBV27 and TRBJ2-5; D uncertain. CDR1 and CDR2 from the germline V gene are MNHEY and SMNVEV (reference sequence). This CDR3 contains 16 residues. CDR3 residues: CASTLVERRPPETQYF. The CDR3 DNA reads TGTGCCAGCACTTTAGTCGAACGCAGGCCCCCGGAGACCCAGTACTTC.

The chain joins TRBV11-3 to TRBJ2-2; no firm D call. Germline CDR1 and CDR2: SGHNT and YENEEA. The CDR3 covers 14 residues. Trimming pared 1 base from V and 4 bases from J, leaving 7 bases between. CDR3 in DNA: TGTGCCAGCAGCTTAGTGGTCAGCACCGGGGAGCTGTTTTTT. Its translation is CASSLVVSTGELFF.

V and J are TRBV3-1 and TRBJ2-4, with TRBD2 identical over 12 bases. Germline assignment: CDR1 LGHDT and CDR2 YNNKEL (reference sequence). The CDR3 loop spans 18 amino acids. With 1 base clipped from V and 3 bases from J, the junction kept 7 bases outside the gene matches. CDR3 region: CASSQGFGLAGLKNIQYF. CDR3 sequence (DNA): TGTGCCAGCAGCCAAGGGTTCGGACTAGCGGGACTCAAAAACATTCAGTACTTC.

V and J are TRBV28 and TRBJ1-4; no firm D call. Germline CDR1 reads MDHEN; CDR2 reads SYDVKM. This CDR3 has 14 amino acids. V was trimmed by 3 bases and J by 2 bases, leaving 7 bases between them. The CDR3 DNA is TGTGCCAGCAGTTTCGCAGTGACTAATGAAAAACTGTTTTTT. As protein: CASSFAVTNEKLFF.

This clonotype was seen a handful of times. The V gene is TRBV19, the J gene TRBJ2-1; 10 bases line up with TRBD2. This CDR3 is 17 amino acids long. CDR1 and CDR2 from the germline V gene are LNHDA and SQIVND (reference sequence). J was trimmed by 6 bases and V by 6 bases; bases with no gene match: 14. CDR3 in DNA: TGTGCCAGTAGATCACCGGGACTAGCGTCGAGGGGCAATGAGCAGTTCTTC. Translation: CASRSPGLASRGNEQFF.

The chain couples TRBV28 to TRBJ2-7, with 7 nucleotides matching TRBD1. The CDR3 is made up of 13 amino acids. Unmatched junction bases numbered 4, after V lost 4 bases and J lost 4 bases. CDR1 MDHEN and CDR2 SYDVKM come from the germline V gene. CDR3 residues: CASSSGTVYEQYF. The CDR3 region has the DNA TGTGCCAGCAGTTCCGGGACAGTATACGAGCAGTACTTC.

The V call is TRBV9, the J call TRBJ2-3; 10 nucleotides line up with TRBD1. This CDR3 is 15 amino acids long. CDR1 is SGDLS, CDR2 YYNGEE, per germline. Unmatched junction bases numbered 5, after V lost 3 bases and J lost 4 bases. CDR3 in DNA: TGTGCCAGCAGCGCGGGACAGGGGAAATCAGATACGCAGTATTTT. Amino acid sequence: CASSAGQGKSDTQYF.

This clonotype has a handful of counts. The rearrangement uses TRBV19 and TRBJ1-6, with 8 bases lining up with TRBD1. The CDR3 contains 17 residues. Germline trimming cut 3 bases from V and 7 bases from J; bases unmatched to any gene: 11. The germline gives CDR1 LNHDA, CDR2 SQIVND (reference sequence). The CDR3 is CASSIALRGQGNSPLHF. The CDR3, as DNA: TGTGCCAGTAGTATTGCCCTACGCGGACAGGGAAATTCACCCCTCCACTTT.

This sequence joins TRBV7-8 and TRBJ1-6; D remains ambiguous. Trimming left V 4 bases short and J 7 bases short, with 11 bases between. This CDR3 comprises 14 residues. CDR1 SGHVS and CDR2 FQNEAQ come from the germline V gene. CDR3 protein: CASSYFGQNSPLHF. The CDR3 nucleotides are TGTGCCAGCAGCTATTTCGGTCAGAATTCACCCCTCCACTTT.

This rearrangement joins TRBV28 to TRBJ2-1; 12 bases map to TRBD1. This CDR3 is 18 amino acids long. Looked up from germline, CDR1 is MDHEN and CDR2 is SYDVKM. After removal of 7 bases from V and 4 bases from J, the junction contained 14 bases not matched to a gene. CDR3 loop: CASKSTGTGGGRYNEQFF. CDR3 in DNA: TGTGCCAGCAAATCTACGGGGACAGGGGGCGGTAGATACAATGAGCAGTTCTTC.

The V gene is TRBV11-2, the J gene TRBJ2-1; D is tentatively TRBD1 or TRBD2 (5 bases each). With 6 bases removed from V and 0 bases from J, the gap between germline ends came to 15 bases. The CDR3 extends over 16 amino acids. Germline V gene data show CDR1 as SGHAT and CDR2 as FQNNGV. CDR3 sequence (DNA): TGTGCCAGCAGGGCTCCGGGACGTGGCTCCTACAATGAGCAGTTCTTC. Residues: CASRAPGRGSYNEQFF.

The chain has TRBV15 and TRBJ1-1; the D gene is possibly TRBD1 (6 bases). Germline lookup yields CDR1 LNHNV and CDR2 YYDKDF (reference sequence). The CDR3 runs 16 residues. Trimming removed 0 bases from V and 0 bases from J, with 11 bases in between. The CDR3 region has the DNA TGTGCCACCAGCAGAGAAGCAGGGGAAGTGAACACTGAAGCTTTCTTT. It encodes CATSREAGEVNTEAFF.

This clonotype was observed a handful of times. This rearrangement joins TRBV6-5 to TRBJ2-1, with D perhaps TRBD1 or TRBD2 (5 bases each). The length of the CDR3 is 16 residues. V was cut by 0 bases and J by 0 bases, with 9 bases left in between. Germline V gene sequence: CDR1 MNHEY, CDR2 SVGAGI. The CDR3 loop is CASSYSGVSSYNEQFF. The CDR3 coding sequence is TGTGCCAGCAGTTACTCGGGGGTGAGCTCCTACAATGAGCAGTTCTTC.

The genes are TRBV5-1 and TRBJ2-1; the match to TRBD2 covers 10 bases. Trimming took 4 bases from V and 10 from J; bases not matched to a gene: 14. The CDR3 is made up of 16 amino acids. Germline loops: CDR1 SGHRS, CDR2 YFSETQ. In nucleotides, the CDR3 is TGCGCCAGCAGCCCCGGTGGTAGCGGGGGGACTCGGGAGCAGTTCTTC. This translates into CASSPGGSGGTREQFF.

This clonotype appeared many times. The chain is built from TRBV20-1 and TRBJ2-1, with a possible D match to TRBD2 (6 bases). V gave up 3 bases and J gave up 8 bases, with 11 bases separating them. CDR3 length: 12 residues. The germline CDR1 and CDR2 sequences are DFQATT and SNEGSKA (reference sequence). In DNA, the CDR3 is TGCAGTGCTAGGGCTCCGGGAGATGAGCAGTTCTTC. It encodes CSARAPGDEQFF.

This clonotype was counted between two and nine times. The chain carries TRBV12-3 or TRBV12-4 and TRBJ1-2; 7 bases match TRBD1. The CDR3 spans 12 residues. Trimming at V came to 5 bases and at J to 7 bases, leaving 4 bases not matched to a gene. The CDR3 reads CASSTTGLGYTF. CDR3 DNA: TGTGCCAGCAGTACGACAGGGCTTGGCTACACCTTC.

There are a few counts of this clonotype. The V and J genes are TRBV12-3 or TRBV12-4 and TRBJ2-3; a possible D gene is TRBD2 (5 bases). V shed 4 bases and J shed 0 bases, with 20 bases lying between them. The CDR3 totals 18 residues. In DNA, the CDR3 is TGTGCCAGCAGTTCCTCGCGGCGGGTAGAATCCAGCACAGATACGCAGTATTTT. Translating gives CASSSSRRVESSTDTQYF.